This T cell receptor beta chain was identified during a study of T-cell reconstitution after alpha-beta-depleted transplantation in children. This clonotype appeared many times. Its target is not known. Unique molecular identifiers tagged the TCRbeta library. TCRdb independently ran MiXCR on the PCR reads; one entry per CDR3 protein. The data hold around 270,000 distinct CDR3 sequences, with roughly 7.8% observed a single time. V lost 4 bases to trimming and J lost 0 bases; unmatched junction nucleotides: 11. The CDR3 is made up of 18 amino acids. Germline V gene sequence: CDR1 MDHEN, CDR2 SYDVKM. Study-wide results and caveats: T-cell numbers and diversity one year post-transplant derived largely from freshly generated T cells.

This sequence joins TRBV28 and TRBJ2-2; 7 nucleotides match TRBD1. The receptor was isolated from a female patient between 2 and 15 years old who had a stem cell transplant for Fanconi anemia, so the T cells may come from the graft donor. The specimen was peripheral blood, collected 360 days after TCRalphabeta/CD19-depleted stem cell transplant. DNA for the CDR3: TGTGCCAGCAGTTCGCTGACAGGGACAGCCGCGAACACCGGGGAGCTGTTTTTT. Amino acids: CASSSLTGTAANTGELFF.